The 25 T cell receptor beta chains below all came from one sample that was sequenced in a study of CD8 T cells in ankylosing spondylitis. General study points: In ankylosing spondylitis blood, a motif of seven to nine highly homologous TCR beta variants appeared characteristic.

TCRdb itself ran the 5' RACE reads through MiXCR, one entry per CDR3 protein. The table has some 700,000 distinct CDR3 sequences, around 20% seen once. Their target antigens are unknown. The material sequenced was blood, either unsorted or a sorted T cell fraction (not recorded which). The receptor source for this set is a male donor with ankylosing spondylitis.

The chain carries TRBV3-1 and TRBJ2-7; D is ambiguous. Per germline, CDR1 LGHDT and CDR2 YNNKEL (reference sequence). CDR3 size: 14 residues. V lost 0 bases and J lost 3, with 9 bases in between. DNA for the CDR3: TGTGCCAGCAGCCAAGATCCCAAGGACTACGAGCAGTACTTC. It codes for CASSQDPKDYEQYF.

The V call is TRBV7-2, the J call TRBJ1-4, with TRBD1 matching 9 bases. Germline CDR1 and CDR2: SGHTA and FQGNSA. The CDR3 loop spans 15 amino acids. J gave up 6 bases and V 1 base, and 3 bases lay outside the gene matches. CDR3 amino acids: CASSLGDREHEKLFF. The CDR3 bases are TGTGCCAGCAGCTTAGGGGACAGGGAGCATGAAAAACTGTTTTTT.

This clonotype was picked up a small number of times. V and J are TRBV5-1 and TRBJ2-7; TRBD2 is a possible D gene (6 bases). CDR1 SGHRS and CDR2 YFSETQ come from the germline V gene. Trimming pared 0 bases from V and 1 base from J, leaving 14 bases between. The CDR3 loop spans 16 amino acids. CDR3 sequence (DNA): TGCGCCAGCAGCTTGGCCGGGGGTCGCGTTTCCTACGAGCAGTACTTC. Encoded protein: CASSLAGGRVSYEQYF.

The chain carries TRBV6-5 and TRBJ2-1; TRBD2 matches at 9 bases. Trimming removed 0 bases from V and 7 bases from J; junction bases left unmatched: 7. This CDR3 region has 16 residues. Germline V lookup: CDR1 MNHEY, CDR2 SVGAGI. In nucleotides, the CDR3 is TGTGCCAGCAGTTACTCACTAGCGGGCCCTAAGAATGAGCAGTTCTTC. This gives the protein CASSYSLAGPKNEQFF.

The chain is built from TRBV20-1 and TRBJ2-5, with D hard to call. CDR3 length equals 14 residues. The V and J ends lost 5 bases and 4 bases respectively, with 17 bases between them. Germline V gene sequence: CDR1 DFQATT, CDR2 SNEGSKA (reference sequence). This CDR3 reads CSALKGMVGETQYF. CDR3 bases: TGCAGTGCTCTTAAGGGTATGGTCGGAGAGACCCAGTACTTC.

This clonotype was seen once. This chain uses TRBV10-2 with TRBJ2-7, with D maybe TRBD2 (5 bases). The CDR3 has 18 amino acids. V lost 2 bases to trimming and J lost 1 base, with 21 bases between them. The germline gives CDR1 WSHSY, CDR2 SAAADI. CDR3: CASSESEEGPIASYEQYF. CDR3 DNA sequence: TGCGCCAGCAGTGAGAGCGAAGAGGGCCCGATAGCGTCCTACGAGCAGTACTTC.

This sequence joins TRBV6-5 and TRBJ2-3, with D possibly being TRBD2 (7 bases). Trimming took 0 bases from V and 4 from J, leaving 14 bases between them. From germline, CDR1 is MNHEY and CDR2 SVGAGI. The CDR3 has 16 residues. For the CDR3, the DNA is TGTGCCAGCAGTTACTCGGGTGGGGGGGCCTCAGATACGCAGTATTTT. Its translation: CASSYSGGGASDTQYF.

This rearrangement joins TRBV5-1 to TRBJ1-1, with a weak D call TRBD1 (5 bases). V lost 4 bases and J lost 0, with 10 bases in between. This CDR3 spans 14 amino acids. Per the germline V gene, CDR1 is SGHRS and CDR2 is YFSETQ. This CDR3 is CASSKTAMNTEAFF. In DNA, the CDR3 is TGCGCCAGCAGCAAGACAGCCATGAACACTGAAGCTTTCTTT.

The V and J genes are TRBV10-3 and TRBJ2-7; D is perhaps TRBD2 (6 bases). With 2 bases removed from V and 3 bases from J, the gap between germline ends came to 8 bases. From germline, CDR1 is ENHRY and CDR2 SYGVKD. The CDR3 is 13 amino acids. CDR3 in amino acids: CAISERGNYEQYF. CDR3 nucleotide sequence: TGTGCCATCAGTGAGCGGGGGAACTACGAGCAGTACTTC.

This clonotype occurred a few times. The chain uses TRBV6-5 and TRBJ1-3; no clear D gene. Germline lookup yields CDR1 MNHEY and CDR2 SVGAGI. V lost 2 bases to trimming and J lost 0 bases, with 5 bases between them. This CDR3 is 14 amino acids long. The CDR3 sequence is CASSYDASGNTIYF. For the CDR3, the DNA is TGTGCCAGCAGTTACGACGCCTCTGGAAACACCATATATTTT.

This clonotype was counted between two and nine times. CDR3 residues: CSVDTGDTDTQYF. CDR3 DNA sequence: TGCAGCGTTGATACGGGGGACACAGATACGCAGTATTTT. The rearrangement uses TRBV29-1 and TRBJ2-3; a weak D match, TRBD2 (6 bases). V lost 3 bases and J lost 2, with 9 bases in between. The CDR3 has 13 residues. The V gene's germline CDR1 is SQVTM and CDR2 ANQGSEA.

This clonotype was recorded at least ten times. The CDR3: CASSPRTNTGELFF. CDR3 DNA sequence: TGTGCCAGCAGTCCCCGGACCAACACCGGGGAGCTGTTTTTT. The V call is TRBV18, the J call TRBJ2-2; D gene uncertain. Germline V lookup: CDR1 KGHSH, CDR2 LQKENI. The V end lost 8 bases, the J end lost 2 bases, and 12 bases lay between the germline ends. The CDR3 is 14 residues long.

The chain is built from TRBV5-1 and TRBJ2-2; D is uncertain. Germline-derived CDR1 and CDR2 are SGHRS and YFSETQ. V gave up 2 bases and J gave up 4 bases, with 12 bases separating them. The CDR3 length is 15 residues. The CDR3 nucleotides are TGCGCCAGCAGCTTTGGCGCTGCTGGCACCGGGGAGCTGTTTTTT. Residues: CASSFGAAGTGELFF.

This clonotype came up a few times. The chain employs TRBV6-1 and TRBJ2-7; no clear D. Germline values: CDR1 MNHNS, CDR2 SASEGT. The germline V and J ends were trimmed by 2 bases and 3 bases, with 8 bases remaining between them. The CDR3 loop spans 13 amino acids. The chain's CDR3 is CASSELVLYEQYF. The CDR3 region has the DNA TGTGCCAGCAGTGAATTAGTACTCTACGAGCAGTACTTC.

Here the CDR3 DNA reads TGTGCCAGCAGCTCACCTCTTTGGGGCACAGATACGCAGTATTTT. It is translated as CASSSPLWGTDTQYF. This chain uses TRBV7-9 with TRBJ2-3; D unresolved. The CDR3 has 15 residues. The V gene's germline CDR1 is SEHNR and CDR2 FQNEAQ (reference sequence). V lost 4 bases, J lost 1 base, and 12 bases lay in between.

This clonotype was found a few times. J is TRBJ2-1 and V is TRBV5-1; a possible D gene is TRBD1 (6 bases). The V gene's germline CDR1 is SGHRS and CDR2 YFSETQ. Trimming removed 7 bases from V and 7 bases from J, with 15 bases in between. The CDR3 runs to 13 residues. The CDR3 DNA follows: TGCGCCAGCGGCAGGGGTACGGAAAATGAGCAGTTCTTC. It yields the protein CASGRGTENEQFF.

V gene TRBV6-1 combines with J gene TRBJ2-7; 8 bases are a match to TRBD1. The CDR3 loop spans 17 amino acids. Germline V gene data show CDR1 as MNHNS and CDR2 as SASEGT. J lost 6 bases, V lost 7 bases, and 20 bases had no gene match. CDR3 residues: CASTMGEIRDRTSEQYF. DNA of the CDR3: TGTGCCAGCACTATGGGGGAGATCAGGGACAGGACATCCGAGCAGTACTTC.

This clonotype was observed a handful of times. DNA of the CDR3: TGCAGTGCTAGAGACCCGAGACTACCGGAGGATACGCAGTATTTT. Its protein is CSARDPRLPEDTQYF. The chain is built from TRBV20-1 and TRBJ2-3, with D tentatively TRBD2 (5 bases). CDR3 length: 15 residues. Germline CDR1 reads DFQATT; CDR2 reads SNEGSKA (reference sequence). The germline V and J ends were trimmed by 0 bases and 6 bases, with 16 bases remaining between them.

The genes are TRBV29-1 and TRBJ2-1; TRBD1 matches 7 bases. The CDR3 spans 12 residues. Germline V gene data show CDR1 as SQVTM and CDR2 as ANQGSEA. The trim removed 7 bases at V and 3 bases at J, leaving 3 bases unmatched. CDR3 residues: CSATGDYNEQFF. CDR3 in DNA: TGCAGCGCCACAGGGGACTACAATGAGCAGTTCTTC.

This clonotype was observed a handful of times. The chain combines TRBV6-5 with TRBJ1-1, with TRBD1 identical over 7 bases. J gave up 6 bases and V 2 bases, and 15 bases lay outside the gene matches. The CDR3 is 17 residues long. CDR1 MNHEY and CDR2 SVGAGI come from the germline V gene. CDR3: CASSYAGQDPVQAEAFF. The CDR3 region has the DNA TGTGCCAGCAGTTACGCAGGACAGGACCCTGTACAGGCTGAAGCTTTCTTT.

There are a few counts of this clonotype. V and J are TRBV14 and TRBJ2-2; 7 nucleotides line up with TRBD2. Germline V lookup: CDR1 SGHDN, CDR2 FVKESK. The CDR3 consists of 12 residues. V shed 5 bases, J shed 6 bases, and the junction held 0 bases outside the gene matches. The CDR3 sequence is CASSTSAGELFF. The CDR3, as DNA: TGTGCCAGCAGCACTAGCGCCGGGGAGCTGTTTTTT.

This rearrangement joins TRBV9 to TRBJ2-3, with D perhaps TRBD2 (5 bases). Per the germline V gene, CDR1 is SGDLS and CDR2 is YYNGEE. The CDR3 spans 16 residues. Trimming removed 5 bases at V and 0 bases at J, with 16 bases between. The CDR3 DNA sequence: TGTGCCAGCAGTGCCTCCAGAGCGGCTAGCACAGATACGCAGTATTTT. Translation gives CASSASRAASTDTQYF. The full variable domain, rest sourced from reference TRBV9 and TRBJ2-3, is DSGVTQTPKHLITATGQRVTLRCSPRSGDLSVYWYQQSLDQGLQFLIQYYNGEERAKGNILERFSAQQFPDLHSELNLSSLELGDSALYFCASSASRAASTDTQYFGPGTRLTVL.

The chain combines TRBV9 with TRBJ1-1; D uncertain. Germline CDR1 SGDLS, CDR2 YYNGEE. V was shortened by 4 bases and J by 4 bases, with 14 bases between the two germline ends. The CDR3 spans 14 residues. For the CDR3, the DNA is TGTGCCAGCAGCAAAACCGGGAAACGCACTGAAGCTTTCTTT. Protein product: CASSKTGKRTEAFF.

This clonotype was recorded a few times. This chain connects TRBV2 to TRBJ2-1, with D perhaps given as TRBD1 or TRBD2 (5 bases each). The V gene lost 6 bases and the J gene lost 8 bases, with 8 bases spanning the gap. Germline V gene sequence: CDR1 SNHLY, CDR2 FYNNEI. This CDR3 has 11 amino acids. The CDR3 loop is CASREGYEQFF. The DNA of the CDR3 is TGTGCCAGCAGAGAGGGGTATGAGCAGTTCTTC.

This clonotype showed up just a few times. The chain employs TRBV7-9 and TRBJ2-1; 8 positions agree with TRBD1. The CDR3 runs 14 residues. CDR1 and CDR2 (germline): SEHNR, FQNEAQ (reference sequence). Losses at the gene ends were 3 bases for V and 6 bases for J; bases not matched to a gene: 4. CDR3 nucleotides: TGTGCCAGCAGCTTGGAGGACAGGGCCAATGAGCAGTTCTTC. Translated, it gives CASSLEDRANEQFF. The variable domain in full, completed from reference TRBV7-9 and TRBJ2-1, reads DTGVSQNPRHKITKRGQNVTFRCDPISEHNRLYWYRQTLGQGPEFLTYFQNEAQLEKSRLLSDRFSAERPKGSFSTLEIQRTEQGDSAMYLCASSLEDRANEQFFGPGTRLTVL.